A selection of T cell receptor beta chains follows, all from one sample in a study of Graves' ophthalmopathy and Graves' hyperthyroidism. One entry per CDR3 protein, called by TCRdb with MiXCR from the multiplex PCR reads. This repertoire shows 680,000 or so distinct CDR3 sequences, 22% found once; its top ten account for roughly 6.9%. Sequencing input: peripheral blood. Receptor source: a woman younger than 30 with stable Graves' hyperthyroidism. Some clones in this sample may be carry-over from other donors' samples. The CDR3 runs from the conserved cysteine through the conserved F or W. A D gene is named only where the DNA matches it firmly. A row's size may be missing; if present it is once, few, many or a size class.

D gene | J gene | V gene | clone size | CDR3 DNA | CDR3 protein
. | TRBJ1-5 | TRBV15 | few | TGTGCCACCAGCAGAGCGCTTGGAGCAAATCAGCCCCAGCATTTT | CATSRALGANQPQHF
. | TRBJ2-5 | TRBV7-2 | . | TGTGCCAGCAGCAAATGGGTCCGGGTGTCGGAGACCCAGTACTTC | CASSKWVRVSETQYF
. | TRBJ2-7 | TRBV6-2/TRBV6-3 | many | TGTGCCAGCACCTCAAGACTAGTACCCTACGAGCAGTACTTC | CASTSRLVPYEQYF
. | TRBJ1-2 | TRBV28 | . | TGTGCCAGCAGTTCCAACCCAACGTGGCGGTACTATGGCTACACCTTC | CASSSNPTWRYYGYTF
. | TRBJ1-5 | TRBV19 | . | TGTGCCAGTAGTATTGGCACGGTGTATAGCAATCAGCCCCAGCATTTT | CASSIGTVYSNQPQHF
. | TRBJ2-5 | TRBV2 | . | TGTGCCAGCTGGAAGCTGGCCACGGGACGGAACCCGAAGGCTGCCCAGTACTTC | CASWKLATGRNPKAAQYF
TRBD2 | TRBJ2-3 | TRBV20-1 | few | TGCAGTGCTAGAGTTCGTTCTGCGGGGGTGGCTGATACGCAGTATTTT | CSARVRSAGVADTQYF
. | TRBJ1-1 | TRBV29-1 | many | TGCAGCGTATTATCTGGGATAGAAACTGAAGCTTTCTTT | CSVLSGIETEAFF
. | TRBJ1-2 | TRBV12-3/TRBV12-4 | . | TGTGCCAGCAGTCGAAACACCGACCTGATAAACTATGGCTACACCTTC | CASSRNTDLINYGYTF
TRBD1 | TRBJ1-2 | TRBV6-4 | many | TGTGCCAGCAGTGACTCGGGGACAGGAGATGGCTACACCTTC | CASSDSGTGDGYTF
. | TRBJ1-5 | TRBV30 | many | TGTGCCTGGAGTGTAAAGGGGAATCAGCCCCAGCATTTT | CAWSVKGNQPQHF
TRBD1 | TRBJ1-2 | TRBV2 | many | TGTGCCAGCAGTGGGACAGGGCGGGCTGGCTACACCTTC | CASSGTGRAGYTF
. | TRBJ1-3 | TRBV5-1 | few | TGCGCCAGCAGCGGGGCGTCAGGGTCAGGAAACACCATATATTTT | CASSGASGSGNTIYF
TRBD1 | TRBJ1-6 | TRBV27 | many | TGTGCCAGCAGTTTGTACGGGACAGGGGGATCACCCCTCCACTTT | CASSLYGTGGSPLHF
. | TRBJ2-7 | TRBV7-3 | many | TGTGCCAGCAGCTTAAGTCTAGCGCCCAACTACGAGCAGTACTTC | CASSLSLAPNYEQYF
TRBD1 | TRBJ1-2 | TRBV30 | many | TGTGCCTGGAGTGTACAGCTGGCAGGGGGAGACTATGGCTACACCTTC | CAWSVQLAGGDYGYTF
TRBD1 | TRBJ2-2 | TRBV5-1 | many | TGTGCCAGCAGCCTGACAGGGAGCACCGGGGAGCTGTTTTTT | CASSLTGSTGELFF
. | TRBJ2-5 | TRBV5-5 | few | TGTGCCAGCAACTCGGGGCAGGGTAAAGGGGAGACCCAGTACTTC | CASNSGQGKGETQYF
. | TRBJ2-4 | TRBV28 | many | TGTGCCAGCAGTTTATTATCGGGGGAGGACATTCAGTACTTC | CASSLLSGEDIQYF
TRBD1 | TRBJ1-1 | TRBV20-1 | once | TGCAGCCTTATCAACAGGGGGCTTAACACTGAAGCTTTCTTT | CSLINRGLNTEAFF
. | TRBJ1-3 | TRBV3-1 | few | TGTGCCAGCAGCGAACAGGTTGCTGGAAACACCATATATTTT | CASSEQVAGNTIYF
TRBD1 | TRBJ1-1 | TRBV19 | once | TGTGCCAGTAATGTGGGGACAGTGAACACTGAAGCTTTCTTT | CASNVGTVNTEAFF
. | TRBJ2-7 | TRBV19 | . | TGTGCCAGTAGTACACCCGACGTACCCGGCGAGCAGTACTTC | CASSTPDVPGEQYF
. | TRBJ1-1 | TRBV4-2 | few | TGTGCCAGCAGCCAAGATGGGGGACCTGACACTGAAGCTTTCTTT | CASSQDGGPDTEAFF
. | TRBJ2-2 | TRBV25-1 | many | TGTGCCAGCAGTGTTGACGGTTACACCGGGGAGCTGTTTTTT | CASSVDGYTGELFF
. | TRBJ2-7 | TRBV5-1 | . | TGCGCCAGCAGAGACGACAGGTACGAGCAGTACTTC | CASRDDRYEQYF
. | TRBJ1-2 | TRBV4-1 | . | TGCGCCAGCAGCCACGAGAGCCGGGGCTACACCTTC | CASSHESRGYTF
. | TRBJ1-2 | TRBV6-1 | once | TGTGCCAGCAACAACAGGGCGGGCTATGGCTACACCTTC | CASNNRAGYGYTF
TRBD2 | TRBJ2-7 | TRBV29-1 | many | TGCAGCGTTGAAGATCGGGGCGGGGGGCGCTACGAGCAGTACTTC | CSVEDRGGGRYEQYF
. | TRBJ1-2 | TRBV27 | many | TGTGCCAGCAGTAACCAGGGTGGAGGCTATTATGGCTACACCTTC | CASSNQGGGYYGYTF
. | TRBJ1-1 | TRBV5-8 | . | TGTGCCAGCAGCCCCTTTGGGGAGGACACTGAAGCTTTCTTT | CASSPFGEDTEAFF
TRBD1 | TRBJ1-1 | TRBV12-3/TRBV12-4 | few | TGTGCCAGCAGTGCCTCGGGACAGGGCAGGACTGAAGCTTTCTTT | CASSASGQGRTEAFF
. | TRBJ1-2 | TRBV12-3/TRBV12-4 | many | TGTGCCAGCAGCCCGACAGCCCCTAACTATGGCTACACCTTC | CASSPTAPNYGYTF
. | TRBJ1-1 | TRBV6-1 | few | TGTGCCAGCAGTGAAGGTTGGGGGAACACTGAAGCTTTCTTT | CASSEGWGNTEAFF
. | TRBJ2-7 | TRBV2 | many | TGTGCCAGCAGCTCCGGATCGGAGCAGTACTTC | CASSSGSEQYF
TRBD1 | TRBJ1-5 | TRBV20-1 | . | TGCAGTGCTAGAGCAGGGACAGGGGTAGGGCCCCAGCATTTT | CSARAGTGVGPQHF
. | TRBJ2-7 | TRBV29-1 | many | TGCAGCGCCCGGGACACTGGTCTCTACGAGCAGTACTTC | CSARDTGLYEQYF
. | TRBJ1-2 | TRBV11-2 | few | TGTGCCAGCAGCCCTCCGAATCTCTATGGCTACACCTTC | CASSPPNLYGYTF
TRBD1 | TRBJ1-2 | TRBV15 | many | TGTGCCACCAGCCGAGGAAACAGGGGCCCCTATGGCTACACCTTC | CATSRGNRGPYGYTF
. | TRBJ1-5 | TRBV6-1 | . | TGTGCCAGCAGTACCACACCGGGGGAGGGGCAGCCCCAGCATTTT | CASSTTPGEGQPQHF
. | TRBJ1-1 | TRBV15 | many | TGTGCCACCAGCAGAGCTGCAGGGGCGGGCACTGAAGCTTTCTTT | CATSRAAGAGTEAFF
. | TRBJ1-2 | TRBV6-5 | many | TGTGCCAGCAGTTCAGGGGTCCGCTACGACTATGGCTACACCTTC | CASSSGVRYDYGYTF
. | TRBJ1-2 | TRBV28 | many | TGTGCCAGCAGTTTACCAGGGATGGGCTATGGCTACACCTTC | CASSLPGMGYGYTF
TRBD1 | TRBJ1-2 | TRBV7-2 | once | TGTGCCAGCAGCCCCGGACAGGGGCTTTGGGGCTACACCTTC | CASSPGQGLWGYTF
. | TRBJ2-4 | TRBV6-4 | many | TGTGCCAGCAGAGCCGGACAGATCAAAAACATTCAGTACTTC | CASRAGQIKNIQYF
. | TRBJ1-2 | TRBV11-1 | many | TGTGCCAGCAGGGACCTCTATGGCTACACCTTC | CASRDLYGYTF
. | TRBJ1-1 | TRBV10-3 | . | TGTGCCATCAGTGAGTCAGGGAGGAGCACTGAAGCTTTCTTT | CAISESGRSTEAFF
TRBD2 | TRBJ2-5 | TRBV9 | many | TGTGCCAGCAGCGTGAGCGGGGCAGAGACCCAGTACTTC | CASSVSGAETQYF
. | TRBJ2-7 | TRBV29-1 | . | TGCAGCGTTTTCAGCGGTGGGGCCTACGAGCAGTACTTC | CSVFSGGAYEQYF
TRBD1 | TRBJ1-1 | TRBV10-3 | many | TGTGCCATCACACGGACAGGGGGCAGTGACACTGAAGCTTTCTTT | CAITRTGGSDTEAFF
. | TRBJ1-1 | TRBV3-1 | many | TGTGCCAGCAGCCAAGATGGGGGATGGACTGAAGCTTTCTTT | CASSQDGGWTEAFF
TRBD1 | TRBJ2-6 | TRBV6-5 | many | TGTGCCAGCAGTTCTTCAGGGGGCGGCTCTGGGGCCAACGTCCTGACTTTC | CASSSSGGGSGANVLTF